This T cell receptor beta chain was sequenced for a study of T cell responses to AZD1222 COVID-19 vaccine. A word on this clone: The antigen is not known. This CDR3 is also generated by other DNA sequences in the sample.

Method: immunoSEQ multiplex PCR; TCRdb's copy keeps in-frame clones and lacks some. Of roughly 120,000 clones listed, over 85% were seen once; the top ten hold about 2.6%. The study, taken as a whole, reports: At baseline, just five to seven AZD1222 recipients tested seropositive. A reported finding is that nearly half of spike-specific TCRs target unmutated variant regions.

The CDR3 has 13 amino acids. The germline V gene has CDR1 SGHDT and CDR2 YYEEEE. Germline trimming cut 4 bases from V and 2 bases from J; bases unmatched to any gene: 2. V usage is TRBV5-6 and J usage is TRBJ1-2, with 7 positions matching TRBD1. The receptor was derived from an adult who received the AZD1222 COVID-19 vaccine. The specimen comprised peripheral blood, sampled 28 days after the second AZD1222 dose. The DNA for the CDR3 is TGTGCCAGCAGCCTGGGACAGAACTATGGCTACACCTTC. Translating gives CASSLGQNYGYTF. Drawing the rest from reference TRBV5-6 and TRBJ1-2, the complete variable domain is DAGVTQSPTHLIKTRGQQVTLRCSPKSGHDTVSWYQQALGQGPQFIFQYYEEEERQRGNFPDRFSGHQFPNYSSELNVNALLLGDSALYLCASSLGQNYGYTFGSGTRLTVV.